A selection of T cell receptor beta chains follows, all from one sample in a study of human T cells and chemical hapten exposure. TCRdb called the RACE reads again in MiXCR, with one record for every CDR3 protein. The sample has roughly 120,000 distinct CDR3 sequences, around 10% seen once. The input for sequencing was whole blood, taken in connection with sensitization to the hapten diphenylcyclopropenone (DPC). These receptor sequences come from a woman aged 45-65 years with alopecia areata. Some clones in this sample may be carry-over from other donors' samples. CDR3s include the opening cysteine and the closing phenylalanine or tryptophan. Fields, in order: D gene, J gene, clone size, V gene, CDR3 protein, CDR3 DNA. A D gene is named only where the DNA matches it firmly. Part of the rows lack a size; the others show once, few, many or a class for expanded clones.

D gene: .; J gene: TRBJ1-1; clone size: many; V gene: TRBV12-3/TRBV12-4; CDR3 protein: CASSPPRGEDTEAFF; CDR3 DNA: TGTGCCAGCAGTCCCCCGCGGGGGGAGGACACTGAAGCTTTCTTT
D gene: TRBD1; J gene: TRBJ1-1; clone size: many; V gene: TRBV9; CDR3 protein: CASSARQGLVTEAFF; CDR3 DNA: TGTGCCAGCAGCGCCCGACAGGGGTTAGTCACTGAAGCTTTCTTT
D gene: .; J gene: TRBJ2-7; clone size: .; V gene: TRBV10-2; CDR3 protein: CASTHSAGYEQYF; CDR3 DNA: TGCGCCAGCACCCACTCAGCAGGTTACGAGCAGTACTTC
D gene: .; J gene: TRBJ2-2; clone size: .; V gene: TRBV27; CDR3 protein: CASSFFPTGELFF; CDR3 DNA: TGTGCCAGCAGTTTTTTCCCCACCGGGGAGCTGTTTTTT
D gene: .; J gene: TRBJ2-7; clone size: .; V gene: TRBV4-3; CDR3 protein: CASSQIRGGEQYF; CDR3 DNA: TGCGCCAGCAGCCAAATCAGGGGCGGGGAGCAGTACTTC
D gene: .; J gene: TRBJ1-3; clone size: .; V gene: TRBV28; CDR3 protein: CASKDSSSSGNTIYF; CDR3 DNA: TGTGCCAGCAAGGACAGCTCCTCCTCTGGAAACACCATATATTTT
D gene: .; J gene: TRBJ2-7; clone size: .; V gene: TRBV5-1; CDR3 protein: CASSLGGVGYEQYF; CDR3 DNA: TGCGCCAGCAGCTTGGGAGGGGTCGGGTACGAGCAGTACTTC
D gene: .; J gene: TRBJ2-7; clone size: many; V gene: TRBV7-8; CDR3 protein: CASSLTGTPYEQYF; CDR3 DNA: TGTGCCAGCAGCTTAACCGGGACGCCGTACGAGCAGTACTTC
D gene: .; J gene: TRBJ2-1; clone size: .; V gene: TRBV11-3; CDR3 protein: CASSQNGDSYNEQFF; CDR3 DNA: TGTGCCAGCAGCCAAAACGGTGACTCCTACAATGAGCAGTTCTTC
D gene: TRBD1; J gene: TRBJ2-7; clone size: .; V gene: TRBV28; CDR3 protein: CASSSAGTGYHEQYF; CDR3 DNA: TGTGCCAGCAGTTCAGCCGGGACAGGGTATCACGAGCAGTACTTC
D gene: TRBD1; J gene: TRBJ1-5; clone size: few; V gene: TRBV20-1; CDR3 protein: CSARGDRENQPQHF; CDR3 DNA: TGCAGTGCTAGAGGGGACAGGGAAAATCAGCCCCAGCATTTT
D gene: .; J gene: TRBJ1-1; clone size: .; V gene: TRBV12-5; CDR3 protein: CASGFMTEPMNTEAFF; CDR3 DNA: TGTGCTAGTGGTTTTATGACAGAACCTATGAACACTGAAGCTTTCTTT
D gene: .; J gene: TRBJ2-5; clone size: .; V gene: TRBV4-1; CDR3 protein: CASSQASAVRETQYF; CDR3 DNA: TGCGCCAGCAGCCAAGCGTCTGCGGTCAGAGAGACCCAGTACTTC
D gene: .; J gene: TRBJ2-5; clone size: few; V gene: TRBV5-1; CDR3 protein: CASSYRVRGGRETQYF; CDR3 DNA: TGCGCCAGCAGCTACCGGGTTCGAGGCGGCCGAGAGACCCAGTACTTC
D gene: .; J gene: TRBJ2-5; clone size: many; V gene: TRBV7-2; CDR3 protein: CASSFSSLAETQYF; CDR3 DNA: TGTGCCAGCAGCTTTTCGTCTCTAGCCGAGACCCAGTACTTC
D gene: .; J gene: TRBJ1-6; clone size: few; V gene: TRBV18; CDR3 protein: CASSPLSGEKIHF; CDR3 DNA: TGTGCCAGCTCACCATTGTCGGGGGAAAAAATCCACTTT
D gene: .; J gene: TRBJ2-1; clone size: .; V gene: TRBV2; CDR3 protein: CASSALNEQFF; CDR3 DNA: TGTGCCAGCAGTGCTCTGAATGAGCAGTTCTTC